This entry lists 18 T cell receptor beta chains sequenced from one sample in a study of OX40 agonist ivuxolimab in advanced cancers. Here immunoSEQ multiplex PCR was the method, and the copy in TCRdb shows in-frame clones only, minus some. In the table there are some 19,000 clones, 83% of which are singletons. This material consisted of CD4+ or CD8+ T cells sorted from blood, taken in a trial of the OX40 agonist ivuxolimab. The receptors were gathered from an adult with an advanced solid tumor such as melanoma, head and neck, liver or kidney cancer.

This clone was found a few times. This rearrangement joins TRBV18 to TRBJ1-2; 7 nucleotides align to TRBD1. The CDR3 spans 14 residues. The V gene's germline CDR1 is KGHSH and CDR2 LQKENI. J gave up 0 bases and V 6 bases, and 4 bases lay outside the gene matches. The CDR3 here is CASSPGTANYGYTF. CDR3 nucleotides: TGTGCCAGCTCTCCAGGGACAGCTAACTATGGCTACACCTTC.

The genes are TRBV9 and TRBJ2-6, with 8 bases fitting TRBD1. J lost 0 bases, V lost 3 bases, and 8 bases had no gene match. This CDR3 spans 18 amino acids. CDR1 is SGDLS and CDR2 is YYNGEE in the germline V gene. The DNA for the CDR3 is TGTGCCAGCAGCGGAACAATAGGACAGGGCTCTGGGGCCAACGTCCTGACTTTC. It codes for CASSGTIGQGSGANVLTF.

CDR3 sequence (DNA): TGTGCCAGCAGCTTTGATGAGGCGACTTACGCCCATCTGGGTGAAGCTTTCTTT. Amino acid sequence: CASSFDEATYAHLGEAFF. The J gene is TRBJ1-1, the V gene TRBV7-2; unclear D gene. V was trimmed by 3 bases and J by 7 bases, leaving 27 bases between them. CDR1 SGHTA and CDR2 FQGNSA come from the germline V gene. This CDR3 has 18 amino acids.

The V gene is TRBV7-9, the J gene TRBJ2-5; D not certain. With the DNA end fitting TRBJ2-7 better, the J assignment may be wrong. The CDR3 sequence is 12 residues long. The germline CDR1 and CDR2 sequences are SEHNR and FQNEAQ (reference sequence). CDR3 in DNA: TGTGCCAGCAGCTTAGTCGCCTACGAGCAGTACTTC. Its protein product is CASSLVAYEQYF.

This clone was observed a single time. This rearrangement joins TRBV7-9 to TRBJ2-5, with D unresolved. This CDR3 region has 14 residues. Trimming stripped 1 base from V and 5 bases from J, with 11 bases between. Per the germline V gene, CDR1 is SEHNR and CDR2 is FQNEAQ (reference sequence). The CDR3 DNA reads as TGTGCCAGCAGCTTAGTGACACCGAAGGAGACCCAGTACTTC. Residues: CASSLVTPKETQYF.

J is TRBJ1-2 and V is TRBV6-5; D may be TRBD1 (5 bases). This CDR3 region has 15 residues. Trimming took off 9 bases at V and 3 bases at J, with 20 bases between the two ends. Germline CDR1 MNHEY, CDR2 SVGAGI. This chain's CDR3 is CASGLTVEADYGYTF. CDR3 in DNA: TGTGCCAGTGGTTTGACAGTTGAAGCTGACTATGGCTACACCTTC.

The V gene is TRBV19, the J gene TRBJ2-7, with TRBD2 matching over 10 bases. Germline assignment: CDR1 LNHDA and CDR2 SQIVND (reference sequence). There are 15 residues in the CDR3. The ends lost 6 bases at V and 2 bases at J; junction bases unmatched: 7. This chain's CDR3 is CASRGGAGGTYEQYF. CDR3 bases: TGTGCCAGTAGAGGTGGAGCGGGGGGGACCTACGAGCAGTACTTC.

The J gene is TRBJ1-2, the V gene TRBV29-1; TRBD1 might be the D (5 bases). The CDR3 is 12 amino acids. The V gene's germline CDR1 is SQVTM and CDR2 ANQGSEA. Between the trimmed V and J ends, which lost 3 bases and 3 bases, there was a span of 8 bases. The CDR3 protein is CSVDAGDYGYTF. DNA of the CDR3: TGCAGCGTTGATGCGGGGGACTATGGCTACACCTTC.

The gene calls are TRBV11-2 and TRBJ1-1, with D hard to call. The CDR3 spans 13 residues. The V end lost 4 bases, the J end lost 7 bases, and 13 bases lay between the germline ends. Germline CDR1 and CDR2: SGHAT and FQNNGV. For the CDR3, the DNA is TGTGCCAGCAGCTCTCCCCTTTCCAGTGAAGCTTTCTTT. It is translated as CASSSPLSSEAFF.

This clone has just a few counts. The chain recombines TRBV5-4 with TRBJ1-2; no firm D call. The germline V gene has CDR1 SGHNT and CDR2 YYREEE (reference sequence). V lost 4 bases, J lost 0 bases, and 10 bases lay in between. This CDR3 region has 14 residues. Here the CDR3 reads CASSAMESNYGYTF. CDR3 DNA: TGTGCCAGCAGCGCCATGGAGTCTAACTATGGCTACACCTTC.

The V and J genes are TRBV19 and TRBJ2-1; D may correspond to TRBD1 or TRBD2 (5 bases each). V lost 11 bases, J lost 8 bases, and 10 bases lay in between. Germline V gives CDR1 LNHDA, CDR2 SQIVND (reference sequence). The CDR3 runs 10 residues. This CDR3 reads CASRGDEQFF. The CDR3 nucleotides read TGTGCCTCAAGGGGAGATGAGCAGTTCTTC.

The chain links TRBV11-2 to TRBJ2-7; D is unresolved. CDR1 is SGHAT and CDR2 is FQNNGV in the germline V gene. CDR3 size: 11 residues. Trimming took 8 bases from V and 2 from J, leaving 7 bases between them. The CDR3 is CASRLAYEQYF. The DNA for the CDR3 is TGTGCCAGCCGCCTCGCCTACGAGCAGTACTTC.

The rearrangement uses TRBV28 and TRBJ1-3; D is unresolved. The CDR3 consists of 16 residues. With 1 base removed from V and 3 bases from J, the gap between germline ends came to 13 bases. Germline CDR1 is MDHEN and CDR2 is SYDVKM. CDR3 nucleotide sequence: TGTGCCAGCAGTTTATTAAAGTCCGTTGGTGGAAACACCATATATTTT. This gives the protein CASSLLKSVGGNTIYF.

The chain's CDR3 is CASSLDPDNYEQYF. The CDR3, as DNA: TGCGCCAGCAGCTTGGATCCGGATAACTACGAGCAGTACTTC. This chain uses TRBV5-1 with TRBJ2-7, with D uncertain. The CDR3 has 14 amino acids. The V gene lost 0 bases and the J gene lost 3 bases, with 10 bases spanning the gap. The germline gives CDR1 SGHRS, CDR2 YFSETQ.

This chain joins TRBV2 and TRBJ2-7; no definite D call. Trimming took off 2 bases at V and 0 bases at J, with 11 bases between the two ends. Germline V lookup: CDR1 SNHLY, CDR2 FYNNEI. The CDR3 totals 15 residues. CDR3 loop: CASSENSNPSYEQYF. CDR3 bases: TGTGCCAGCAGTGAAAACTCTAACCCCTCCTACGAGCAGTACTTC.

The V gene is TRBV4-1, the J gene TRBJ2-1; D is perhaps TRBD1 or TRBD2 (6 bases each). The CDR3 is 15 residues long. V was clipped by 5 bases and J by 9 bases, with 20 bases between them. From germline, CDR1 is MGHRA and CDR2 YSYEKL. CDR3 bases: TGCGCCAGCAGCTCCGGGGGCTCCACCCTTAGTGAGCAGTTCTTC. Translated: CASSSGGSTLSEQFF.

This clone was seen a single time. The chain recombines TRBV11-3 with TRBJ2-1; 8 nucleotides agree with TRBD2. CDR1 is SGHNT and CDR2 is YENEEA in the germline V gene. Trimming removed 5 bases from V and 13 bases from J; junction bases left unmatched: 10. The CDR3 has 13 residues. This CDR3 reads CASSPGGDAFQFF. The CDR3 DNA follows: TGTGCCAGCAGCCCGGGGGGGGACGCTTTTCAGTTCTTC.

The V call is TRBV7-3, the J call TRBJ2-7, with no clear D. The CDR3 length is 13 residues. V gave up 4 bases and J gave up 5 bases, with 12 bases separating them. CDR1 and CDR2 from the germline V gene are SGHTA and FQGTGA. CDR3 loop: CASSSSIENEQYF. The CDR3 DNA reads TGTGCCAGCAGCTCCTCGATCGAGAACGAGCAGTACTTC.